One sample yielded the 18 T cell receptor beta chains listed below, sequenced in a study of CD8 T cells in Susac syndrome. Random hexamers served to reverse transcribe roughly 0.45 to 1 ug RNA. One entry per CDR3 protein results from TCRdb running MiXCR on the immunoSEQ multiplex PCR reads. The top ten hold about 0.12% of the sample, which has over 350,000 distinct CDR3 sequences, 85% seen once. Sequencing was performed on CD8+ T cells from PBMCs. Receptors were obtained from a human donor with multiple sclerosis.

V gene TRBV28 combines with J gene TRBJ2-1; TRBD2 matches 8 bases. The CDR3 spans 11 residues. Germline V CDR1 and CDR2: MDHEN, SYDVKM. Unmatched junction bases numbered 6, after V lost 5 bases and J lost 15 bases. The CDR3 nucleotides read TGTGCCAGCAGTCTCGGGACTAGACCGTTCTTC. Amino acids: CASSLGTRPFF.

The rearrangement uses TRBV30 and TRBJ1-4; 8 bases agree with TRBD1. J was trimmed by 8 bases and V by 4 bases; bases with no gene match: 0. Germline V gene data show CDR1 as GTSNPN and CDR2 as SVGIG (reference sequence). This CDR3 contains 11 residues. The chain's CDR3 is CAWTGGEKLFF. CDR3 nucleotides: TGTGCCTGGACAGGGGGCGAAAAACTGTTTTTT. Using reference TRBV30 and TRBJ1-4 for the parts outside the CDR3, the full variable domain is SQTIHQWPATLVQPVGSPLSLECTVEGTSNPNLYWYRQAAGRGLQLLFYSVGIGQISSEVPQNLSASRPQDRQFILSSKKLLLSDSGFYLCAWTGGEKLFFGSGTQLSVL.

V usage is TRBV28 and J usage is TRBJ2-3; D gene ambiguous. V was clipped by 6 bases and J by 1 base, with 14 bases between them. This CDR3 contains 15 residues. Germline CDR1 MDHEN, CDR2 SYDVKM. Here the CDR3 reads CASSTQAAGTDTQYF. DNA of the CDR3: TGTGCCAGCAGCACCCAGGCGGCAGGCACAGATACGCAGTATTTT.

The V call is TRBV4-1, the J call TRBJ1-1; no reliable D call. The germline V and J ends were trimmed by 0 bases and 6 bases, with 11 bases remaining between them. From germline, CDR1 is MGHRA and CDR2 YSYEKL. This CDR3 region has 14 residues. The chain's CDR3 is CASSQEGQVSEAFF. The CDR3 nucleotides read TGCGCCAGCAGCCAAGAAGGGCAGGTCTCTGAAGCTTTCTTT.

This clonotype has just a few counts. The chain carries TRBV6-1 and TRBJ2-1; D gene uncertain. CDR3 length: 15 amino acids. Trimming removed 7 bases from V and 3 bases from J, with 16 bases in between. CDR1 is MNHNS, CDR2 SASEGT, per germline. CDR3 residues: CASTATPISYNEQFF. The CDR3 DNA follows: TGTGCCAGCACGGCAACCCCGATTAGCTACAATGAGCAGTTCTTC.

V gene TRBV27 combines with J gene TRBJ2-3; no definite D call. V lost 6 bases and J lost 1, with 2 bases in between. The germline CDR1 and CDR2 sequences are MNHEY and SMNVEV (reference sequence). CDR3 length: 11 amino acids. This CDR3 reads CASRGTDTQYF. CDR3 DNA: TGTGCCAGCAGAGGCACAGATACGCAGTATTTT.

The chain recombines TRBV6-5 with TRBJ2-7; 10 bases are shared with TRBD2. Per the germline V gene, CDR1 is MNHEY and CDR2 is SVGAGI. The CDR3 runs to 17 residues. After removal of 2 bases from V and 0 bases from J, the junction contained 7 bases not matched to a gene. CDR3 DNA: TGTGCCAGCAGTTACACTAGACCTAGCGGGGGCTCCTACGAGCAGTACTTC. Amino acid sequence: CASSYTRPSGGSYEQYF.

This sequence joins TRBV12-5 and TRBJ2-7, with D possibly matching TRBD1 (5 bases). Germline CDR1 LGHNT, CDR2 FRNRAP. V lost 0 bases and J lost 5, with 20 bases in between. The CDR3 is made up of 17 amino acids. CDR3: CASGLVVGRQGLNEQYF. CDR3 DNA: TGTGCTAGTGGTTTGGTAGTGGGTCGTCAGGGTCTCAACGAGCAGTACTTC.

The V call is TRBV10-3, the J call TRBJ2-2; the D is unclear. V was cut by 6 bases and J by 1 base, with 15 bases left in between. The germline CDR1 and CDR2 sequences are ENHRY and SYGVKD. The length of the CDR3 is 16 residues. The CDR3 loop is CAISPSHTENTGELFF. The CDR3 coding sequence is TGTGCCATCAGCCCTTCTCACACCGAGAACACCGGGGAGCTGTTTTTT.

V usage is TRBV4-1 and J usage is TRBJ2-1, with D hard to call. The CDR3 has 14 amino acids. The V end was cut by 1 base, the J end by 5 bases, with 9 bases between. Germline V lookup: CDR1 MGHRA, CDR2 YSYEKL. The CDR3 DNA sequence: TGCGCCAGCAGCCAAGTTGGTGTTGACAATGAGCAGTTCTTC. Its protein product is CASSQVGVDNEQFF.

The chain combines TRBV4-1 with TRBJ1-2; D unclear. The CDR3 length is 15 residues. V shed 1 base and J shed 5 bases, with 14 bases lying between them. Germline CDR1 reads MGHRA; CDR2 reads YSYEKL. The CDR3 is CASSQVLRVWYGYTF. The DNA of the CDR3 is TGCGCCAGCAGCCAAGTACTAAGGGTATGGTATGGCTACACCTTC.

The chain uses TRBV30 and TRBJ1-4; unclear D gene. CDR3 length: 13 amino acids. V shed 4 bases and J shed 5 bases, with 11 bases lying between them. CDR1 is GTSNPN, CDR2 SVGIG, per germline (reference sequence). As DNA, the CDR3 is TGTGCCTGGAATCGAGTCCAGAATGAAAAACTGTTTTTT. Translation: CAWNRVQNEKLFF.

The chain links TRBV27 to TRBJ2-7, with 7 nucleotides matching TRBD1. The CDR3 is made up of 13 amino acids. V was clipped by 10 bases and J by 3 bases; unmatched bases: 9. The germline gives CDR1 MNHEY, CDR2 SMNVEV (reference sequence). CDR3 sequence (DNA): TGTGCCACCCGGGAAGGGGGCCACTACGAGCAGTACTTC. Translated: CATREGGHYEQYF.

V is TRBV5-6 and J is TRBJ1-5, with TRBD1 matching 9 bases. After removal of 4 bases from V and 3 bases from J, the junction contained 5 bases not matched to a gene. This CDR3 spans 15 amino acids. Germline-derived CDR1 and CDR2 are SGHDT and YYEEEE. CDR3 protein: CASSLQGAANQPQHF. The CDR3 DNA reads TGTGCCAGCAGCCTACAGGGGGCGGCCAATCAGCCCCAGCATTTT.

V is TRBV2 and J is TRBJ1-1, with 7 nucleotides matching TRBD1. Germline V CDR1 and CDR2: SNHLY, FYNNEI. This CDR3 has 13 amino acids. With V trimmed by 6 bases and J by 7 bases, 8 bases remained unmatched. Here the CDR3 reads CASSVAGTDEAFF. The CDR3 DNA sequence: TGTGCCAGCAGCGTAGCCGGGACAGATGAAGCTTTCTTT.

Only one count was recorded for this clonotype. The rearrangement links TRBV3-1 to TRBJ2-5; D possibly matches TRBD1 or TRBD2 (5 bases each). This CDR3 has 12 amino acids. Trimming removed 5 bases at V and 5 bases at J, with 9 bases between. Germline CDR1 LGHDT, CDR2 YNNKEL (reference sequence). Here the CDR3 DNA reads TGTGCCAGCAGCGAAGGGGACGAGACCCAGTACTTC. This translates into CASSEGDETQYF.

V and J are TRBV6-1 and TRBJ1-1; no clear D. This CDR3 region has 14 residues. The germline V gene has CDR1 MNHNS and CDR2 SASEGT. The V and J ends lost 2 bases and 1 base respectively, with 8 bases between them. This CDR3 is CASSEKTGNTEAFF. The DNA for the CDR3 is TGTGCCAGCAGTGAAAAGACTGGGAACACTGAAGCTTTCTTT.

This clonotype turned up a few times. The rearrangement uses TRBV2 and TRBJ2-1; tentatively, D is TRBD2 (5 bases). This CDR3 comprises 14 residues. Trimming stripped 3 bases from V and 8 bases from J, with 14 bases between. From germline, CDR1 is SNHLY and CDR2 FYNNEI. The CDR3 loop reads CASSESAEVDEQFF. CDR3 nucleotide sequence: TGTGCCAGCAGTGAGTCTGCGGAGGTCGATGAGCAGTTCTTC. The full variable domain, its missing parts supplied by reference TRBV2 and TRBJ2-1, is EPEVTQTPSHQVTQMGQEVILRCVPISNHLYFYWYRQILGQKVEFLVSFYNNEISEKSEIFDDQFSVERPDGSNFTLKIRSTKLEDSAMYFCASSESAEVDEQFFGPGTRLTVL.